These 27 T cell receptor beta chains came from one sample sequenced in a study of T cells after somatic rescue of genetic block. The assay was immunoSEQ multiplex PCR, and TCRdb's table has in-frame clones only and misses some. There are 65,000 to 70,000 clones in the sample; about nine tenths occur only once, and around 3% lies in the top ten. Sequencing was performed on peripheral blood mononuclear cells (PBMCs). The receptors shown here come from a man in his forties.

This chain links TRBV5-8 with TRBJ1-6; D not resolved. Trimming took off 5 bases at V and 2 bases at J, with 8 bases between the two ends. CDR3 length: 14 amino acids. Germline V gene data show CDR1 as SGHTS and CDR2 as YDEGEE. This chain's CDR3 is CASSMRPYNSPLHF. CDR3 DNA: TGTGCCAGCAGTATGCGCCCCTATAATTCACCCCTCCACTTT. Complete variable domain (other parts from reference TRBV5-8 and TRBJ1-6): EAGVTQSPTHLIKTRGQQATLRCSPISGHTSVYWYQQALGLGLQFLLWYDEGEERNRGNFPPRFSGRQFPNYSSELNVNALELEDSALYLCASSMRPYNSPLHFGNGTRLTVT.

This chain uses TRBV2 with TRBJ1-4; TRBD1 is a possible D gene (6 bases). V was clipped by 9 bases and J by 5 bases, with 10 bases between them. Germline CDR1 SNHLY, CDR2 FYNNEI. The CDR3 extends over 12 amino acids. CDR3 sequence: CARRQENEKLFF. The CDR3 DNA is TGTGCCAGGCGACAGGAAAATGAAAAACTGTTTTTT.

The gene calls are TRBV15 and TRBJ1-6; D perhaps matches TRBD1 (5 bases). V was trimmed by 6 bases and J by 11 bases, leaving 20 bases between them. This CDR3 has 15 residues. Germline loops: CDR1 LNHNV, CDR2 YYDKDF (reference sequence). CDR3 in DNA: TGTGCCACCAGGGGGGGTTTGGGCCTGGAGGCACCCCTCCACTTT. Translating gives CATRGGLGLEAPLHF.

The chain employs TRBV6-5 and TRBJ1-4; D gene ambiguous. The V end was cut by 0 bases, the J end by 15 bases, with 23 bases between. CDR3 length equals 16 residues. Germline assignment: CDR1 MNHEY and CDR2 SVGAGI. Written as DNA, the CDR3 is TGTGCCAGCAGTTACTCGAACCCCGACTCTCCCTATAGCTTGTTTTTT. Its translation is CASSYSNPDSPYSLFF.

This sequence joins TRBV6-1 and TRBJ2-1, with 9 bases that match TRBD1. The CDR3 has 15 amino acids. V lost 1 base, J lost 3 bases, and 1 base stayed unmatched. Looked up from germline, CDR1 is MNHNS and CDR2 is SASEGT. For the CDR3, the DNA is TGTGCCAGCAGTGAAGAGACAGGGGGCTACAATGAGCAGTTCTTC. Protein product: CASSEETGGYNEQFF.

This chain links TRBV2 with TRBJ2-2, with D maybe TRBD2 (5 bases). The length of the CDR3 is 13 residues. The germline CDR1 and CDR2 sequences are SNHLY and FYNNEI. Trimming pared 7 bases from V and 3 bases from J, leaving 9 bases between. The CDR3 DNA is TGTGCCAGCACCCGGACTGACACCGGGGAGCTGTTTTTT. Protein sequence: CASTRTDTGELFF.

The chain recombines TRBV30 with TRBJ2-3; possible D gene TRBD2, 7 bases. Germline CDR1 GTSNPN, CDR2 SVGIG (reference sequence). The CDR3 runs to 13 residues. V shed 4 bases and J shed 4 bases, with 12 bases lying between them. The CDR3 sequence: CAWNPGGPDTQYF. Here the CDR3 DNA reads TGTGCCTGGAACCCCGGGGGGCCAGATACGCAGTATTTT.

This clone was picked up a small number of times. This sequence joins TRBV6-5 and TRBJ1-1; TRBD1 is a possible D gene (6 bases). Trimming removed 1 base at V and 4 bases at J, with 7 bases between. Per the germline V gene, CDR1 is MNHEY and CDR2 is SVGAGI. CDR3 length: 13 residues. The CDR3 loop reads CASSYLGATEAFF. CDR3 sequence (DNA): TGTGCCAGCAGTTACTTGGGGGCCACTGAAGCTTTCTTT.

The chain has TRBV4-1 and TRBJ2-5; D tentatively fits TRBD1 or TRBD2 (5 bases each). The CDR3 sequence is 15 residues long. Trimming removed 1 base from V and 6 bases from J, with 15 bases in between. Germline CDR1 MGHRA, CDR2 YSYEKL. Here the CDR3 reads CASSQVLGVLQTQYF. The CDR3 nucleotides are TGCGCCAGCAGCCAAGTATTGGGGGTTCTACAGACCCAGTACTTC.

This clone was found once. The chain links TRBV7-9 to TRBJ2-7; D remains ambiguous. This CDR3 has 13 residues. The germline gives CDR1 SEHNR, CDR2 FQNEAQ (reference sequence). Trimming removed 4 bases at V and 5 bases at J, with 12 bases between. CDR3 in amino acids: CASSSFGIDEQYF. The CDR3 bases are TGTGCCAGCAGCTCGTTTGGGATCGACGAGCAGTACTTC. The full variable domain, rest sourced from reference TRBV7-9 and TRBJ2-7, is DTGVSQNPRHKITKRGQNVTFRCDPISEHNRLYWYRQTLGQGPEFLTYFQNEAQLEKSRLLSDRFSAERPKGSFSTLEIQRTEQGDSAMYLCASSSFGIDEQYFGPGTRLTVT.

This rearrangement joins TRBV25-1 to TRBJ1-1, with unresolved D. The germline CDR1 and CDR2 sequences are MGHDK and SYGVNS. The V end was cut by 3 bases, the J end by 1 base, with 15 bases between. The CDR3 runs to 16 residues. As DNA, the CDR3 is TGTGCCAGCAGTGAGCAGTGGTCGGATCCGAACACTGAAGCTTTCTTT. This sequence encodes CASSEQWSDPNTEAFF.

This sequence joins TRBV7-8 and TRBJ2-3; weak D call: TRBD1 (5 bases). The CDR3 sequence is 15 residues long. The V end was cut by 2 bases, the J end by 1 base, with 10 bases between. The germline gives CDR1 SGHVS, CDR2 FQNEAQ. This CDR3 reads CASSLMLGGTDTQYF. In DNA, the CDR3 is TGTGCCAGCAGCTTAATGCTAGGGGGCACAGATACGCAGTATTTT.

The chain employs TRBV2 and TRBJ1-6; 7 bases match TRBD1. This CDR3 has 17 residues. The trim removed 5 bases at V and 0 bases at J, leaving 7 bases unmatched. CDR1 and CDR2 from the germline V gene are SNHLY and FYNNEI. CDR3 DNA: TGTGCCAGCAGTATGGGACAGACAGTCTCCTATAATTCACCCCTCCACTTT. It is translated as CASSMGQTVSYNSPLHF.

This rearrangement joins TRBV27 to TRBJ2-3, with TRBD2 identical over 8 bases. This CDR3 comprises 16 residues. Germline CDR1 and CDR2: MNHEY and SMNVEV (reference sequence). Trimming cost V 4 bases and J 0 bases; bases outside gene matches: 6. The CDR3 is CASSSEASGSTDTQYF. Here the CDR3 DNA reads TGTGCCAGCAGTTCGGAAGCTAGCGGGAGCACAGATACGCAGTATTTT.

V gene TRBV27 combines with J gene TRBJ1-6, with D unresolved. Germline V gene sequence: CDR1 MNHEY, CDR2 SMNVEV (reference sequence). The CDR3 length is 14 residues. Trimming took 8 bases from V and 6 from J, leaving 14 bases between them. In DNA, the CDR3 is TGTGCCAGCCCTAAGGACGGAGGTAATTCACCCCTCCACTTT. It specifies CASPKDGGNSPLHF.

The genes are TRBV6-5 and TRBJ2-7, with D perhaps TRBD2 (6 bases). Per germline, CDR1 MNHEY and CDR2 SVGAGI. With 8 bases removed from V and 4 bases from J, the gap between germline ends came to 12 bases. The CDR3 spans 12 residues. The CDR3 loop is CASGRETYEQYF. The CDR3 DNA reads TGTGCCAGCGGCCGGGAGACGTACGAGCAGTACTTC.

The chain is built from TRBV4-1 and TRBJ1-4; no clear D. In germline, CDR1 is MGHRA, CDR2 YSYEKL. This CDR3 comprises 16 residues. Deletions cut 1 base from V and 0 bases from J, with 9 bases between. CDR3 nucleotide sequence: TGCGCCAGCAGCCAAGCGGGAGCCGCAACTAATGAAAAACTGTTTTTT. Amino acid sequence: CASSQAGAATNEKLFF.

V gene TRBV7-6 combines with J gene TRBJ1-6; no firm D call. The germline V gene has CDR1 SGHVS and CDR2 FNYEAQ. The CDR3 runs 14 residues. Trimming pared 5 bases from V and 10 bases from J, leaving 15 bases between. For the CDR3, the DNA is TGTGCCAGCAGCCTGGGGAGTACCGGGTCACCCCTCCACTTT. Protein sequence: CASSLGSTGSPLHF. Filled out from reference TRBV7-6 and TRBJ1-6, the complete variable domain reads GAGVSQSPRYKVTKRGQDVALRCDPISGHVSLYWYRQALGQGPEFLTYFNYEAQQDKSGLPNDRFSAERPEGSISTLTIQRTEQRDSAMYRCASSLGSTGSPLHFGNGTRLTVT.

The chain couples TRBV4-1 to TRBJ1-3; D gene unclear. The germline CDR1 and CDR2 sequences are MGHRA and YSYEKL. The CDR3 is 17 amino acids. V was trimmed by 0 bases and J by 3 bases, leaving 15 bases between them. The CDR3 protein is CASSQEKGGRVGNTIYF. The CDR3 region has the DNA TGCGCCAGCAGCCAAGAAAAGGGAGGACGGGTTGGAAACACCATATATTTT.

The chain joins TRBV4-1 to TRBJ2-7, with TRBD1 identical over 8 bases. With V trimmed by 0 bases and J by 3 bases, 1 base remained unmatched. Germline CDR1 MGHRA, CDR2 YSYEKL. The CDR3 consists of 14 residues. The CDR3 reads CASSQDGQGYEQYF. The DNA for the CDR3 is TGCGCCAGCAGCCAAGACGGACAGGGCTACGAGCAGTACTTC.

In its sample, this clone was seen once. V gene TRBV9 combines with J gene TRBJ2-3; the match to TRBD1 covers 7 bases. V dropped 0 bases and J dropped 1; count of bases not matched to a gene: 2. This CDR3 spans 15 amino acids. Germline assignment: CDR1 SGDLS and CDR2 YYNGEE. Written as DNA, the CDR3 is TGTGCCAGCAGCGTAGAGCAGGGGGGCACAGATACGCAGTATTTT. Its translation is CASSVEQGGTDTQYF.

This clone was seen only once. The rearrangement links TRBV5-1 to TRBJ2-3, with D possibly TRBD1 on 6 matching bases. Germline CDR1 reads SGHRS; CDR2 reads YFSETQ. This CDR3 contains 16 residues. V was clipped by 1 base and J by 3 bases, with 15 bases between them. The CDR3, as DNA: TGCGCCAGCAGCTTGCCCACGGGACAAGATACAGATACGCAGTATTTT. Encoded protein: CASSLPTGQDTDTQYF.

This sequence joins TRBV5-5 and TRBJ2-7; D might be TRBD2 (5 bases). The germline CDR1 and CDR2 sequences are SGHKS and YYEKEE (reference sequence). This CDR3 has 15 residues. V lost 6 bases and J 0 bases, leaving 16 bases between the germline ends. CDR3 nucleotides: TGTGCCAGCACCATAGCGCCTACCCCCTCCTACGAGCAGTACTTC. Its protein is CASTIAPTPSYEQYF.

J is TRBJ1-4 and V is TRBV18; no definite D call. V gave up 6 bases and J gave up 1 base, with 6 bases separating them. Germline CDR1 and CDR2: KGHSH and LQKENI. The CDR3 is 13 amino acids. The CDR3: CASSQGTNEKLFF. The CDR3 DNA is TGTGCCAGCTCCCAAGGAACTAATGAAAAACTGTTTTTT.

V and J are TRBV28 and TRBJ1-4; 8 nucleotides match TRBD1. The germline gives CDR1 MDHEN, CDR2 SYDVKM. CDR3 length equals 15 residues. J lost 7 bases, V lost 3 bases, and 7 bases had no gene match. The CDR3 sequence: CASSLPGQAREKLFF. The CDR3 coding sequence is TGTGCCAGCAGTTTGCCGGGACAGGCGCGTGAAAAACTGTTTTTT.

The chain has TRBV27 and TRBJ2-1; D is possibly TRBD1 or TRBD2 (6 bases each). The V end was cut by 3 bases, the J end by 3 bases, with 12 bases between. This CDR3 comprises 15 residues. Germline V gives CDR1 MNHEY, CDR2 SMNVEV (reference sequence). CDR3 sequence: CASSFRGTRYNEQFF. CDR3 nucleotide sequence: TGTGCCAGCAGTTTCCGCGGGACACGCTACAATGAGCAGTTCTTC.

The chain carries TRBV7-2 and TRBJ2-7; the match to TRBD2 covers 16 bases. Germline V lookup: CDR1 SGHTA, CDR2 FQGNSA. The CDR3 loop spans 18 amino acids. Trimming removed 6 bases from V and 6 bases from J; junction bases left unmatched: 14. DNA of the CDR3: TGTGCCAGCAGGCAGCCGGGACTAGCGGGAGGGGCGGCGTCCGAGCAGTACTTC. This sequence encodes CASRQPGLAGGAASEQYF.